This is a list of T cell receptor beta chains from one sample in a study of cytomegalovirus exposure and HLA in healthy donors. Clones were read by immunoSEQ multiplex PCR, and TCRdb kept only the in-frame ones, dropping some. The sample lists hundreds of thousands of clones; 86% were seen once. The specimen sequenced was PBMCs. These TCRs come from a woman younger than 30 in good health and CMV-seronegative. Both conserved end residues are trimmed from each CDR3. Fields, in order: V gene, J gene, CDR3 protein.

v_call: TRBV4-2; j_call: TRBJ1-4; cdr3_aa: ASSQRGQGELKEKLF
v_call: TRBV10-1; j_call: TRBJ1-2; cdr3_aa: ASSVDRNYGYT
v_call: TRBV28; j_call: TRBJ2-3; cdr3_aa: ASSLAGQGLPDTQY
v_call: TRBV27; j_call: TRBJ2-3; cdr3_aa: ASSLIVAGGRGTDTQY
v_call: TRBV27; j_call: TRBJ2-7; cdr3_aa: ASQGTPISYEQY
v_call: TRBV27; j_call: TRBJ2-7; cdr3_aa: ASSLSGQGVFYEQY
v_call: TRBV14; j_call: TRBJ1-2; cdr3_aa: ASSQDLAGAYGYT
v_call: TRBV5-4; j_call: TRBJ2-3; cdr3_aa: ASSARLAGSDTQY
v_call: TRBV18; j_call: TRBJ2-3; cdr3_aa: ASSPDRGRTDTQY
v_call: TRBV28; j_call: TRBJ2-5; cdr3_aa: ASSLVGRETQY